The present T cell receptor beta chain was sequenced within a study of blood T cell repertoires in COVID-19. Background on the study: T cells, B-cell-depleted T cells, or PBMCs provided the cDNA or gDNA that served as material.

CDR3 size: 17 residues. The germline V gene encodes CDR1 LGHDT and CDR2 YNNKEL (reference sequence). With 4 bases clipped from V and 7 bases from J, the junction kept 13 bases outside the gene matches. Here immunoSEQ multiplex PCR was the method, and the copy in TCRdb shows in-frame clones only, minus some. The sample gives 35,000 to 45,000 clones, 70% to 90% of which show up once; roughly 9.9% is in the top ten. The source material was peripheral blood. The clonotype originates from a human donor in a cohort sampled during active COVID-19. The V and J genes are TRBV3-1 (or the pseudogene TRBV3-2) and TRBJ1-6, with 7 bases lining up with TRBD1. CDR3 protein: CASSPRTGLRGNSPLHF. Here the CDR3 DNA reads TGTGCCAGCAGCCCGAGGACAGGACTCCGCGGGAATTCACCCCTCCACTTT.